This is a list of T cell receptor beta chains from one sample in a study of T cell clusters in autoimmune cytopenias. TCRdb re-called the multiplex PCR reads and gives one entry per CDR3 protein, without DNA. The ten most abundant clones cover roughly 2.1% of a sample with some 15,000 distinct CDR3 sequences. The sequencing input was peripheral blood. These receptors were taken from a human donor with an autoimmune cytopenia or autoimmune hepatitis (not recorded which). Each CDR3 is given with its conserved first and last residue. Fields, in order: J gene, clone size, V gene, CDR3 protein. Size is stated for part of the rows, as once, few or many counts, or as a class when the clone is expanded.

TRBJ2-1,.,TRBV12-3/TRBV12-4,CASSPSRGGLYNEQFF
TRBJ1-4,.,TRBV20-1,CSAWTDEKLFF
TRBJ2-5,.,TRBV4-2,CASSYGGREETQYF
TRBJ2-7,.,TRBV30,CAWASGSSYEQYF
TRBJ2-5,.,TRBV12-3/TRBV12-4,CASSLRVGQGTQYF
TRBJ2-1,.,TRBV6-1,CASSGTSGRSDEQFF
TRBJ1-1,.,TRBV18,CASSPVGVRNTEAFF
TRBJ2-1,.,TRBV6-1,CASNDLLAGGNNEQFF
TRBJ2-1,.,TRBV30,CAWNRRRADPNNEQFF
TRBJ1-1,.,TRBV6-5,CASSQIGGRVLGTEAFF
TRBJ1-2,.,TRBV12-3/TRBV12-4,CASSLGQGRKGYTF
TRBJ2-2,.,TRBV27,CASSYGGTTGELFF
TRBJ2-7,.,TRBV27,CASSSLDRGMYEQYF
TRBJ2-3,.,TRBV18,CASSPRGSGSPDTQYF
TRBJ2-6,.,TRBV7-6,CASSLREGSGANVLTF
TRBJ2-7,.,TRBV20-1,CSAKGLAGYPSYEQYF
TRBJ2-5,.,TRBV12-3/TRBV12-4,CASSLRLAGIGETQYF
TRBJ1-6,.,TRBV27,CASSPEGRGSSYNSPLHF
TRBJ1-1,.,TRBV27,CASRIDPGTEAFF
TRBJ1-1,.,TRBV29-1,CSVEDRGWGEPNTEAFF
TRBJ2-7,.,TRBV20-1,CSARLAGGWTGEQYF
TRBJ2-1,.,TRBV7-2,CASSLGRGYEQFF
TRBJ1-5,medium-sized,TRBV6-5,CASSYHRGGGNQPQHF
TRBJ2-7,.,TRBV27,CASRPGPSYEQYF
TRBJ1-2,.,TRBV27,CASSLRGSDGYTF
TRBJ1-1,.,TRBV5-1,CASSSRGALNTEAFF
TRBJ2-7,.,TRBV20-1,CSAGLAGGAYEQYF
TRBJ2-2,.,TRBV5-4,CASSLGGANTGELFF
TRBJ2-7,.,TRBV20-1,CSALTSDYEQYF
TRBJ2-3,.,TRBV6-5,CAISESDRASGGYTDTQYF
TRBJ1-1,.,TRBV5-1,CASSPRFGTGNTEAFF
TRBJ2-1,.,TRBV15,CATSRDLAGGYNEQFF
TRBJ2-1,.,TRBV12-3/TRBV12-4,CASSYSRGFSYNEQFF
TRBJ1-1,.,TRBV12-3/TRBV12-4,CASSLDFLRLTEAFF
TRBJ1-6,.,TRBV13,CASSQSTRPLHF
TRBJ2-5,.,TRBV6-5,CASSATGTTETQYF
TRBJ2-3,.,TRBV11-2,CASSLVGGADTQYF
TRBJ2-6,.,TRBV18,CASSYRVLAELSGANVLTF
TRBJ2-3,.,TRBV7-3,CASSWTSIDTQYF
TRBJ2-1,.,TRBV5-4,CASSQGRVYNEQFF
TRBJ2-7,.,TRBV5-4,CASSEGHSYEQYF
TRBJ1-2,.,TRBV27,CASSSRGLGGYTF
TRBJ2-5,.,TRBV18,CASSRDIQETQYF
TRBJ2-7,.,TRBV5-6,CASSRDSSSYEQYF
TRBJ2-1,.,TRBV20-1,CSAHPDRYNEQFF
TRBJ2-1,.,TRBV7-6,CASSLVPAGGGEQFF
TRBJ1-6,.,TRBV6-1,CASRGQGNNSPLHF
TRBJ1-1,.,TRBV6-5,CASSETWQNTEAFF
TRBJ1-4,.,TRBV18,CASSQGNEKLFF
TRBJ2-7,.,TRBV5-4,CAIPCAGGDEQYF
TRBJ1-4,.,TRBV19,CASSGPGLDEKLFF
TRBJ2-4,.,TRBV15,CATSRERRAIKNIQYF
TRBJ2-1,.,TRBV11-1,CASSRPGSSYNEQFF
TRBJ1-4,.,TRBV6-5,CASTVRPTNEKLFF
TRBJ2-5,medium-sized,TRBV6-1,CASSGGRWGGGETQYF
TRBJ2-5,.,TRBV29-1,CSVEVRGLETQYF
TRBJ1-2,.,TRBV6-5,CASRTPGIYGYTF
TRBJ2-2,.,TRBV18,CASSLPQRGNTGELFF
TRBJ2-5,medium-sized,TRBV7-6,CASSPSSRGQETQYF
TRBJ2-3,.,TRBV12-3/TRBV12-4,CASSLYGSGDEAQYF